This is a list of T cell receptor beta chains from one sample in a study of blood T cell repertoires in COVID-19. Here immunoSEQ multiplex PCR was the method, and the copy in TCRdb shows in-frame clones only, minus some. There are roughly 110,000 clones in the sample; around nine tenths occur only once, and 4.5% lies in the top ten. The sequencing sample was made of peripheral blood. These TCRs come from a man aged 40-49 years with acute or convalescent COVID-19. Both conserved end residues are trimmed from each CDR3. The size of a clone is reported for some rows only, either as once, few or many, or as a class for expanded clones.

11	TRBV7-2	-	ASSEQGHTEAF
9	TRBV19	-	ASRVGDEQF
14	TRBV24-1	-	ATSDLGSQGTDTQY
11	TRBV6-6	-	ASSSRVGETQY
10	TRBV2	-	ASSVTVNEQF
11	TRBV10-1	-	ASSVSLAGAQF
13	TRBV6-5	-	ASRSQGGVGEKLF
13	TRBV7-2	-	ASSSTSGSSYEQY
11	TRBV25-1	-	ASSEPGQVEQY
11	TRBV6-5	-	ASSTGFNSPLH
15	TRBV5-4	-	ASSPGLAGALQETQY
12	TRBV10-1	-	ASSDGGACQPQH
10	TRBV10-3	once	AISRLADEQY
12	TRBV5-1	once	ASSLGGGSHGYT
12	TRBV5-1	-	ASSLVAPGYEQY
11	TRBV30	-	AWDRENNSPLH
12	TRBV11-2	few	ASSLTGGNQPQH
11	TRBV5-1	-	ASSVTSTGELF
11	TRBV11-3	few	ASSLGVNTEAF
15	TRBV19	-	ASSTGGTGEFSETQY
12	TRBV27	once	ASSLSAYNYGYT
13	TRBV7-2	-	ASSFKLPGTDTQY
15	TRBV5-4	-	ASSRRTSGNVNNEQF
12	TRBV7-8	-	ASSLGTGTGELF
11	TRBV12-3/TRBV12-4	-	ASSGLVSYEQY
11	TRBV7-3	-	ASSLAGQSKQF
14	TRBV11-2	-	ASSPWTSGRDLEQY
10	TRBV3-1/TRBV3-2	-	ASRAPRNEQF
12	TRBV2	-	ASSEGTANSPLH
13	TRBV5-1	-	ASSWTSGRTDTQY
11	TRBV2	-	ASRPRGNTEAF
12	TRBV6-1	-	ASSEPGGNYGYT
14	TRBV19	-	ASNPSGEIYQETQY
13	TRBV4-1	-	ASSQIRGSADTQY
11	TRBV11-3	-	ASSSSSTGELF